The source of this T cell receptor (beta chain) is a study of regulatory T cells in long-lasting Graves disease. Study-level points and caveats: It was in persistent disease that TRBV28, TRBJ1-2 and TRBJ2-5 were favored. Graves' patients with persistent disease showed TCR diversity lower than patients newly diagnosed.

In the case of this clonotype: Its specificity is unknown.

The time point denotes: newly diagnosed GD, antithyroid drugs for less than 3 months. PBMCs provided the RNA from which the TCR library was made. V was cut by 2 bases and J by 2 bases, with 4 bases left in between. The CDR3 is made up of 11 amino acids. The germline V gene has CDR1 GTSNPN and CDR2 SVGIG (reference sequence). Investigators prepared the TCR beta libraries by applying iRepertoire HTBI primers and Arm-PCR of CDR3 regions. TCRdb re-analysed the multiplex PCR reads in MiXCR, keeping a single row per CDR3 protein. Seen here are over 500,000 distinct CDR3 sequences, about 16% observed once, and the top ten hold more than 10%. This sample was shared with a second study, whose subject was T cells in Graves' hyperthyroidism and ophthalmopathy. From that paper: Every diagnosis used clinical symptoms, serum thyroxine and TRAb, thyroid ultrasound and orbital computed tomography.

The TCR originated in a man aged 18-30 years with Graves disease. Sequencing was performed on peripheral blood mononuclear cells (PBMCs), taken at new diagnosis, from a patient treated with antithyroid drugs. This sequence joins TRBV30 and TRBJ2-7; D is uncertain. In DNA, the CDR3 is TGTGCCTGGAGTCATCCCTACGAGCAGTACTTC. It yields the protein CAWSHPYEQYF.